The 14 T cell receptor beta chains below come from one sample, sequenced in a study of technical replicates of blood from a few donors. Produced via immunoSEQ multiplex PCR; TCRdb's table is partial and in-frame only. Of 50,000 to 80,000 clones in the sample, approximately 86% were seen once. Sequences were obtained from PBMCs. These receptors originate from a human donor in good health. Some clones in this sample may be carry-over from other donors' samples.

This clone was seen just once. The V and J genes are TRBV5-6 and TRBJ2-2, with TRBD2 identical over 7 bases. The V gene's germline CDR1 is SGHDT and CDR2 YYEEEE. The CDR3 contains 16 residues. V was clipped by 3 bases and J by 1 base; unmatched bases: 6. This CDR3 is CASSSPGGRNTGELFF. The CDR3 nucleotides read TGTGCCAGCAGCTCCCCCGGCGGGAGGAACACCGGGGAGCTGTTTTTT. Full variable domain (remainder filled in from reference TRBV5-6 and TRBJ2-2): DAGVTQSPTHLIKTRGQQVTLRCSPKSGHDTVSWYQQALGQGPQFIFQYYEEEERQRGNFPDRFSGHQFPNYSSELNVNALLLGDSALYLCASSSPGGRNTGELFFGEGSRLTVL.

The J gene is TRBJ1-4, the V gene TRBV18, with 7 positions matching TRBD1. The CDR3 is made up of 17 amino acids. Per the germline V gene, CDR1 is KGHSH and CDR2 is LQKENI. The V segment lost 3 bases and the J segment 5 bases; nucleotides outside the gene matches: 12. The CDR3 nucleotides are TGTGCCAGCTCACCCAACCCCCCGACAGGGAGAAATGAAAAACTGTTTTTT. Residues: CASSPNPPTGRNEKLFF.

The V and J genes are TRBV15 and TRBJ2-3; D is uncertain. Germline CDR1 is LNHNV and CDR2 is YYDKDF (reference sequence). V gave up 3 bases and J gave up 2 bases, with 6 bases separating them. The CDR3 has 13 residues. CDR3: CATSRRLTDTQYF. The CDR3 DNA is TGTGCCACCAGCAGGCGGCTCACAGATACGCAGTATTTT.

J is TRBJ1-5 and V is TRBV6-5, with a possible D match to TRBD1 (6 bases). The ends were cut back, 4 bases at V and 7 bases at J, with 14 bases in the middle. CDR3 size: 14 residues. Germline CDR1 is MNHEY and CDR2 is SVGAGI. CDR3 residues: CASSFQGIRQPQHF. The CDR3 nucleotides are TGTGCCAGCAGTTTTCAGGGGATAAGACAGCCCCAGCATTTT.

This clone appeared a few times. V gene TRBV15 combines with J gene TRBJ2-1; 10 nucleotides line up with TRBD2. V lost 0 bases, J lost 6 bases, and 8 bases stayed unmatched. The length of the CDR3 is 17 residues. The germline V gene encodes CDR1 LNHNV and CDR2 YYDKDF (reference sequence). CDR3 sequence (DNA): TGTGCCACCAGCAGAGACTCCCACAGCGGGAGGGGCAATGAGCAGTTCTTC. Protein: CATSRDSHSGRGNEQFF.

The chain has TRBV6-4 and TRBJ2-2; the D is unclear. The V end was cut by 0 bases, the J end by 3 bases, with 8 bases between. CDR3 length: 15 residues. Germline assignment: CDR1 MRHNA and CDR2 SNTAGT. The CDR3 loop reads CASSDSRSDTGELFF. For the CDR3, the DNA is TGTGCCAGCAGTGACTCGAGGTCAGACACCGGGGAGCTGTTTTTT.

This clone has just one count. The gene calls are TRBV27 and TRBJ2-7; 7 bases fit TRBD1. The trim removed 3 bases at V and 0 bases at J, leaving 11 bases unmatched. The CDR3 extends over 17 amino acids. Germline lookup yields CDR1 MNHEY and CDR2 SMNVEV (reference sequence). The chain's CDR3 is CASSFRIGQDSSYEQYF. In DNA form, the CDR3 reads TGTGCCAGCAGTTTTAGGATTGGACAGGATAGCTCCTACGAGCAGTACTTC.

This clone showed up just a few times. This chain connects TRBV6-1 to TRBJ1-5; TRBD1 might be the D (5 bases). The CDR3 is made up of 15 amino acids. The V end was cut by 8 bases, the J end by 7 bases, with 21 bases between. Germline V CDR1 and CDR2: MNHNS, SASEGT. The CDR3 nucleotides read TGTGCCAGCGGAGCCTCCAGGGTTTCTGAACAGCCCCAGCATTTT. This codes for CASGASRVSEQPQHF.

DNA of the CDR3: TGTGCCAGCAGCGTAGATCCAGCGGGGACCGGGGAGCTGTTTTTT. Translated, it gives CASSVDPAGTGELFF. The chain links TRBV9 to TRBJ2-2; 7 positions match TRBD2. The V segment lost 0 bases and the J segment 5 bases; nucleotides outside the gene matches: 4. Germline V CDR1 and CDR2: SGDLS, YYNGEE. The CDR3 spans 15 residues.

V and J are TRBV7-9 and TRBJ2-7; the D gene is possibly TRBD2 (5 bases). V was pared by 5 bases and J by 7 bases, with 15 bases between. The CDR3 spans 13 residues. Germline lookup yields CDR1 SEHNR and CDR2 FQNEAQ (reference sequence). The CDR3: CASSLATGKEQYF. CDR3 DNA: TGTGCCAGCAGCCTCGCGACCGGGAAAGAGCAGTACTTC.

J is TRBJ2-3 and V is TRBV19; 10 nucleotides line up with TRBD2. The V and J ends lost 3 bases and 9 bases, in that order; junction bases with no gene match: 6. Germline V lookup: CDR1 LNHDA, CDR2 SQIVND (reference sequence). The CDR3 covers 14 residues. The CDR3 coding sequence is TGTGCCAGTAGTATTCGGACTAGCGGAGAGACGCAGTATTTT. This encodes CASSIRTSGETQYF. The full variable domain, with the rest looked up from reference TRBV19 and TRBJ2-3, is DGGITQSPKYLFRKEGQNVTLSCEQNLNHDAMYWYRQDPGQGLRLIYYSQIVNDFQKGDIAEGYSVSREKKESFPLTVTSAQKNPTAFYLCASSIRTSGETQYFGPGTRLTVL.

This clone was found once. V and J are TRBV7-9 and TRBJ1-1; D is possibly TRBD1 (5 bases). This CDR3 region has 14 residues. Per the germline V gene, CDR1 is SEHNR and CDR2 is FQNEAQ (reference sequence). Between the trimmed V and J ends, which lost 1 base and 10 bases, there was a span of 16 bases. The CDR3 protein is CASSLDGGVQRAFF. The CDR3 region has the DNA TGTGCCAGCAGCTTAGACGGGGGGGTTCAACGAGCTTTCTTT. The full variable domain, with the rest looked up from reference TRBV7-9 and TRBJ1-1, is DTGVSQNPRHKITKRGQNVTFRCDPISEHNRLYWYRQTLGQGPEFLTYFQNEAQLEKSRLLSDRFSAERPKGSFSTLEIQRTEQGDSAMYLCASSLDGGVQRAFFGQGTRLTVV.

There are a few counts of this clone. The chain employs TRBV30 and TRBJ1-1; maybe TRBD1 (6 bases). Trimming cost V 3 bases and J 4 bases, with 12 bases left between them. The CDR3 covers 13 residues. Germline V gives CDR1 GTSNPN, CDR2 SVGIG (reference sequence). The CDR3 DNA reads TGTGCCTGGAGCGGATCAGGGGCCACTGAAGCTTTCTTT. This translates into CAWSGSGATEAFF.

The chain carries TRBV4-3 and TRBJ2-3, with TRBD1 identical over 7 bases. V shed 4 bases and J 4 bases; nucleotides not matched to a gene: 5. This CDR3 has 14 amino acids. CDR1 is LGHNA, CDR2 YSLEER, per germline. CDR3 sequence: CASSRQGDADTQYF. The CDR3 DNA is TGCGCCAGCAGCCGGCAGGGGGATGCAGATACGCAGTATTTT.